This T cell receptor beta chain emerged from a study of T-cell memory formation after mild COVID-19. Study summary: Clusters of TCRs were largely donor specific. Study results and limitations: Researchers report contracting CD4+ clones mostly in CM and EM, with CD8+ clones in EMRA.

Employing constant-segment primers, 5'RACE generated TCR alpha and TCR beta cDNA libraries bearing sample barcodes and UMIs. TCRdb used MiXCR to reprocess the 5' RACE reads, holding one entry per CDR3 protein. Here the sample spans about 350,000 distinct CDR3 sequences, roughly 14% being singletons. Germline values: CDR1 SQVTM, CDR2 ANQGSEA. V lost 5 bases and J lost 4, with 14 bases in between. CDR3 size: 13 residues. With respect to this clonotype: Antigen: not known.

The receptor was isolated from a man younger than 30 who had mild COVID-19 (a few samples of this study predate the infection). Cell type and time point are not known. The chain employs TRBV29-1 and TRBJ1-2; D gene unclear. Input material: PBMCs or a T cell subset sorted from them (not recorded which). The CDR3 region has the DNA TGCAGCGTTCCGGATCCGGGAAGCTATGGCTACACCTTC. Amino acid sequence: CSVPDPGSYGYTF.